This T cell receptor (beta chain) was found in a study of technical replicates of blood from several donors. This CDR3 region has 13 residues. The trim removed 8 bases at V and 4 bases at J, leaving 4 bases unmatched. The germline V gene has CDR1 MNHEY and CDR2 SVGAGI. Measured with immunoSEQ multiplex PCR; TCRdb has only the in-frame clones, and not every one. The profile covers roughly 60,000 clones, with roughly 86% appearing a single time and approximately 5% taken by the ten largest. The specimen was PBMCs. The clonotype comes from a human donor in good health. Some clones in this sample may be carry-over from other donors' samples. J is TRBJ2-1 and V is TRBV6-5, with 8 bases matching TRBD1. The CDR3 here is CASWDRHYNEQFF. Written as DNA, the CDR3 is TGTGCCAGCTGGGACAGGCATTACAATGAGCAGTTCTTC.